The 9 T cell receptor beta chains reported below all come from one sample, sequenced in a study of shared clonotypes between healthy human individuals. Measured with immunoSEQ multiplex PCR; TCRdb has only the in-frame clones, and not every one. The sample has just over 2,000,000 clones; 85% to 95% are singletons. The sequenced sample consisted of naive CD4+ T cells sorted from blood. The subset is: CD45RA+ positively selected. The receptors come from a man aged 18 to 35 in good health.

The rearrangement links TRBV15 to TRBJ2-3, with no clear D. Germline lookup yields CDR1 LNHNV and CDR2 YYDKDF (reference sequence). V was trimmed by 7 bases and J by 5 bases, leaving 16 bases between them. The CDR3 has 14 amino acids. CDR3 nucleotide sequence: TGTGCCACCATCCAGATACCGGGCGGAGATACGCAGTATTTT. This gives the protein CATIQIPGGDTQYF.

This rearrangement joins TRBV9 to TRBJ2-7; 12 nucleotides align to TRBD2. J lost 2 bases, V lost 0 bases, and 3 bases had no gene match. Germline V gene data show CDR1 as SGDLS and CDR2 as YYNGEE. The CDR3 has 16 amino acids. CDR3 in amino acids: CASSVGLAGDPYEQYF. CDR3 coding DNA: TGTGCCAGCAGCGTAGGACTAGCGGGAGACCCCTACGAGCAGTACTTC.

The chain is built from TRBV27 and TRBJ2-7; D perhaps matches TRBD1 (6 bases). There are 12 residues in the CDR3. Germline V lookup: CDR1 MNHEY, CDR2 SMNVEV (reference sequence). Trimming removed 7 bases at V and 10 bases at J, with 17 bases between. CDR3 region: CASIGVRDTQYF. The CDR3 nucleotides are TGTGCCAGCATAGGGGTCCGGGACACCCAGTACTTC.

V is TRBV27 and J is TRBJ2-7, with D maybe TRBD1 (5 bases). Trimming stripped 3 bases from V and 2 bases from J, with 14 bases between. In germline, CDR1 is MNHEY, CDR2 SMNVEV (reference sequence). This CDR3 comprises 15 residues. This CDR3 is CASSFAGKGTYEQYF. Here the CDR3 DNA reads TGTGCCAGCAGTTTCGCAGGGAAAGGGACCTACGAGCAGTACTTC.

The chain joins TRBV6-5 to TRBJ1-1; possibly TRBD1 for D (6 bases). The CDR3 runs to 13 residues. Per germline, CDR1 MNHEY and CDR2 SVGAGI. V lost 6 bases and J 1 base, leaving 9 bases between the germline ends. The CDR3 sequence is CASRSQGNTEAFF. CDR3 DNA: TGTGCCAGCAGATCACAGGGGAACACTGAAGCTTTCTTT.

As to this clone: The sample carries other DNA sequences with the same CDR3. CDR3 protein: CAISDLGGETQYF. Here the CDR3 DNA reads TGTGCCATCAGTGACCTTGGCGGGGAGACCCAGTACTTC. The genes are TRBV10-3 and TRBJ2-5, with D maybe TRBD2 (5 bases). Germline V lookup: CDR1 ENHRY, CDR2 SYGVKD. This CDR3 spans 13 amino acids. V dropped 3 bases and J dropped 5 bases, with 10 bases sitting between them.

The chain employs TRBV28 and TRBJ1-2; 7 bases match TRBD1. The CDR3 extends over 14 amino acids. The V and J ends lost 3 bases and 5 bases, in that order; junction bases with no gene match: 6. Germline V gene lookup returns CDR1 MDHEN and CDR2 SYDVKM. DNA for the CDR3: TGTGCCAGCAGTTTGGGGACAGAAGTTTATGGCTACACCTTC. This encodes CASSLGTEVYGYTF.

Notes on this clone: Other nucleotide sequences from this sample produce the same CDR3. V is TRBV20-1 and J is TRBJ2-5, with unresolved D. Trimming pared 3 bases from V and 2 bases from J, leaving 4 bases between. Germline V lookup: CDR1 DFQATT, CDR2 SNEGSKA (reference sequence). This CDR3 spans 11 amino acids. CDR3 amino acids: CSARKQETQYF. The CDR3, as DNA: TGCAGTGCTAGGAAGCAAGAGACCCAGTACTTC.

V gene TRBV12-1 combines with J gene TRBJ2-7; TRBD2, as called in the table, went unchecked against the DNA. TRBV12-1 is classified as a pseudogene. There are 20 residues in the CDR3. The DNA for the CDR3 is TGTGCCAGCAGCTTAGGACTAGCGGGAGGACTTTTATTCCTAGCCTACGAGCAGTACTTC. Encoded protein: CASSLGLAGGLLFLAYEQYF.